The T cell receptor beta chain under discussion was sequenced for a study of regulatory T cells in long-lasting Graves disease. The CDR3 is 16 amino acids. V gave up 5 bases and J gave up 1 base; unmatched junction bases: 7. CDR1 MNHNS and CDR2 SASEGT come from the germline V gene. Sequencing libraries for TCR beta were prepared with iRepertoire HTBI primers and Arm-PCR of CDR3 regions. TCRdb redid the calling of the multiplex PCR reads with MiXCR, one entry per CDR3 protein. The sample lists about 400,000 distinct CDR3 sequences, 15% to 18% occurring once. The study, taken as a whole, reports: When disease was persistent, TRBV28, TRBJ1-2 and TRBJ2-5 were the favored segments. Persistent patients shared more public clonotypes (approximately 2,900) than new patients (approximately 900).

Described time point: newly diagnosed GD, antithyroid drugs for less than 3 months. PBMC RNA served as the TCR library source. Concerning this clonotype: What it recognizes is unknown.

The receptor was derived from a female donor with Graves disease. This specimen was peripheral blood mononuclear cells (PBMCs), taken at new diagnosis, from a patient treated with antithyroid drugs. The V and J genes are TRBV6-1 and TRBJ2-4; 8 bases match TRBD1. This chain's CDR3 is CASSTDRGRAKNIQYF. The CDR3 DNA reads TGTGCCAGCAGTACAGACAGGGGTCGGGCCAAAAACATTCAGTACTTC.